Sequencing of this TCR beta chain was carried out in a study of T cell repertoires in cytomegalovirus infection. Overall study context: An indication of both CMV infection and matching HLA type came from public TCR beta signatures.

Study-level points and caveats: Using cumulative public TCR beta family frequency, the authors identified those who carried CMV together with the relevant HLA. What dominated the ex vivo response were HLA-C-restricted CMV-specific TCR beta clonotypes.

V shed 6 bases and J shed 6 bases, with 13 bases lying between them. This CDR3 has 13 residues. Germline CDR1 is LGHNT and CDR2 is FRNRAP. This clonotype was counted at least ten times. Antigen: not known. MiXCR, run by TCRdb on the reads, gives a single entry per CDR3 protein. This repertoire shows about 400,000 distinct CDR3 sequences, about a sixth found once; its top ten account for 7.5% to 9.5%. The chain carries TRBV12-5 and TRBJ2-3, with D perhaps TRBD1 (5 bases). This receptor was taken from a human donor in good health (CMV status not recorded). Some clones in this sample may be carry-over from other donors' samples. The sample consisted of PBMCs. The CDR3 DNA follows: TGTGCTAGTGGCACAGGTTTTCCCGATACGCAGTATTTT. Translated, it gives CASGTGFPDTQYF.